The rows below give T cell receptor beta chains drawn from one sample of a study of blood T cell repertoires in COVID-19. The protocol was immunoSEQ multiplex PCR, while the TCRdb copy is restricted to in-frame clones and leaves out a portion. The repertoire holds about 310,000 clones, with roughly 90% as singletons. The specimen was PBMCs or T cells enriched from blood (not recorded which). The receptors here all came from a woman aged 25 to 39 who had recovered from COVID-19. CDR3s leave out the opening cysteine and the closing phenylalanine or tryptophan. Fields, in order: V gene, CDR3 length, CDR3 protein.

v_gene: TRBV28
len: 15
CDR3aa: ASSFGLAGVRSGEQY

v_gene: TRBV7-6
len: 13
CDR3aa: ASSLSGTGVETQY

v_gene: TRBV7-8
len: 13
CDR3aa: ASSPRDRVRETQY

v_gene: TRBV5-6
len: 14
CDR3aa: ASSFGVGQMNTEAF

v_gene: TRBV5-4
len: 13
CDR3aa: ASSFFNRNNYGYT

v_gene: TRBV5-1
len: 16
CDR3aa: ASSLETSGRYGANVLT

v_gene: TRBV7-2
len: 12
CDR3aa: ASSFVLSNTEAF

v_gene: TRBV30
len: 12
CDR3aa: AWSGGSGAEKLF

v_gene: TRBV18
len: 11
CDR3aa: ASSLREGETQY

v_gene: TRBV30
len: 11
CDR3aa: AWSTQYYYGYT

v_gene: TRBV14
len: 14
CDR3aa: ASSLLAGADTGELF

v_gene: TRBV28
len: 15
CDR3aa: ASSSPGTGGGNYGYT

v_gene: TRBV14
len: 13
CDR3aa: ASSQDSWASSEQY

v_gene: TRBV13
len: 12
CDR3aa: ASSGGQGYSEAF

v_gene: TRBV19
len: 11
CDR3aa: ASSIAGIQPQH

v_gene: TRBV7-9
len: 12
CDR3aa: ASVPGQGAYGYT

v_gene: TRBV3-1/TRBV3-2
len: 16
CDR3aa: ASSRLISGGRAYNEQF

v_gene: TRBV5-8
len: 12
CDR3aa: ASSLAYRDTEAF

v_gene: TRBV6-5
len: 12
CDR3aa: ASSYGTGNEKLF

v_gene: TRBV10-1
len: 12
CDR3aa: ASRSGLAGDTQY

v_gene: TRBV21-1
len: 10
CDR3aa: APRGRAPEAF

v_gene: TRBV7-9
len: 17
CDR3aa: ASSLSRLPIALQKDTQY